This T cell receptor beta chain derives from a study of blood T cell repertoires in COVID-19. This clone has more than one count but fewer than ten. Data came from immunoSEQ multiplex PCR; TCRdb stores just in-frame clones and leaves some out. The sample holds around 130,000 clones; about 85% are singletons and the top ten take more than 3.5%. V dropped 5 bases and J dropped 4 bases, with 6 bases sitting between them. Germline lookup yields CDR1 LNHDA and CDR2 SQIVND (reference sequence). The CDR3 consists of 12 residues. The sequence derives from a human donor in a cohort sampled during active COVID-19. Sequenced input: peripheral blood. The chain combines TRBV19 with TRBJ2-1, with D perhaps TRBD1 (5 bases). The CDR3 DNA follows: TGTGCCAGTAGTCGACAGTACAATGAGCAGTTCTTC. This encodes CASSRQYNEQFF.